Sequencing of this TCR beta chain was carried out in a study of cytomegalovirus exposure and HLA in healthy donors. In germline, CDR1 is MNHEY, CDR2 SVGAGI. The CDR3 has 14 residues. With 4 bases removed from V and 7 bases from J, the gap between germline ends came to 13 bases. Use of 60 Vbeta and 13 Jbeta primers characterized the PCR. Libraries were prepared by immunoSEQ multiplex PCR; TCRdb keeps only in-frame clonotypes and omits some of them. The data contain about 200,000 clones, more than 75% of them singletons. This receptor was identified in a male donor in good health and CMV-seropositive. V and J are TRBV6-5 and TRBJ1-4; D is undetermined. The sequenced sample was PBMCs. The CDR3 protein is CASSSRGGSEKLFF. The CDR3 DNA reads TGTGCCAGCAGTTCCCGGGGAGGGAGTGAAAAACTGTTTTTT.